The 31 T cell receptor beta chains presented below share a single source sample, sequenced in a study of cytomegalovirus exposure and HLA in healthy donors. With 60 Vbeta and 13 Jbeta primers, the PCR was carried out. Generated by immunoSEQ multiplex PCR, the TCRdb table keeps only in-frame clones and is missing some. The sample includes around 110,000 clones, around 70% seen only once; the top ten take around 1.6%. Sequencing was done on a sample of PBMCs. The receptors originated from a woman younger than 35 in good health and CMV-seronegative.

The chain employs TRBV5-1 and TRBJ2-5, with D possibly matching TRBD1 (6 bases). The CDR3 is 13 amino acids. The germline gives CDR1 SGHRS, CDR2 YFSETQ. V lost 4 bases, J lost 0 bases, and 7 bases lay in between. CDR3 bases: TGCGCCAGCAGCAGGGGGTACCAAGAGACCCAGTACTTC. Translating gives CASSRGYQETQYF.

The rearrangement joins TRBV7-6 to TRBJ1-4; TRBD1 agrees at 8 bases. The junction had 2 bases not matched to a gene; V was cut back by 1 base and J by 7 bases. Germline V CDR1 and CDR2: SGHVS, FNYEAQ. The CDR3 length is 14 residues. The CDR3 loop reads CASSLGGTGEKLFF. The CDR3 nucleotides read TGTGCCAGCAGCTTAGGGGGGACAGGTGAAAAACTGTTTTTT.

The chain employs TRBV6-5 and TRBJ1-6; TRBD1 aligns across 7 bases. The germline V gene has CDR1 MNHEY and CDR2 SVGAGI. V lost 8 bases, J lost 8 bases, and 12 bases stayed unmatched. The CDR3 consists of 15 residues. In DNA form, the CDR3 reads TGTGCCAGCCGAGACAGGGACGAGGCGCATTCACCCCTCCACTTT. It encodes CASRDRDEAHSPLHF.

The rearrangement links TRBV2 to TRBJ1-5; tentatively, D is TRBD1 (5 bases). V dropped 4 bases and J dropped 7 bases, with 26 bases sitting between them. Per germline, CDR1 SNHLY and CDR2 FYNNEI. The CDR3 extends over 18 amino acids. The CDR3 loop reads CASSGGESARRPRQPQHF. In DNA form, the CDR3 reads TGTGCCAGCAGTGGGGGGGAGTCCGCTCGCAGGCCGAGGCAGCCCCAGCATTTT.

The chain couples TRBV30 to TRBJ2-3, with 9 bases lining up with TRBD2. This CDR3 comprises 17 residues. The germline gives CDR1 GTSNPN, CDR2 SVGIG (reference sequence). Trimming at V came to 2 bases and at J to 3 bases, leaving 12 bases not matched to a gene. DNA of the CDR3: TGTGCCTGGAGTAGGTTGGGCGGGGGGGCGAGGACAGATACGCAGTATTTT. It encodes CAWSRLGGGARTDTQYF.

The J gene is TRBJ1-2, the V gene TRBV4-1; D is uncertain. The CDR3 consists of 14 residues. V dropped 0 bases and J dropped 1 base, with 6 bases sitting between them. Germline CDR1 is MGHRA and CDR2 is YSYEKL. CDR3 DNA sequence: TGCGCCAGCAGCCAAGATCCACTTAACTATGGCTACACCTTC. Its protein is CASSQDPLNYGYTF.

The CDR3: CASSLNRANEQYF. CDR3 coding DNA: TGTGCCAGCAGTTTAAACAGGGCTAACGAGCAGTACTTC. The chain recombines TRBV27 with TRBJ2-7, with a weak D call TRBD1 (6 bases). The CDR3 is 13 amino acids. The V end was cut by 2 bases, the J end by 5 bases, with 10 bases between. Germline V CDR1 and CDR2: MNHEY, SMNVEV (reference sequence).

The V and J genes are TRBV7-8 and TRBJ1-1; the D gene is possibly TRBD1 (5 bases). Germline loops: CDR1 SGHVS, CDR2 FQNEAQ. The CDR3 is made up of 14 amino acids. Trimming shortened V by 5 bases and J by 0 bases, and 10 bases separated the two germline ends. In DNA form, the CDR3 reads TGTGCCAGCAGCAAAGACAGAGTGAACACTGAAGCTTTCTTT. This encodes CASSKDRVNTEAFF.

The genes are TRBV19 and TRBJ1-5; 7 nucleotides match TRBD1. The V gene end was trimmed by 4 bases and the J gene end by 9 bases; junction bases not matched to a gene: 9. Per the germline V gene, CDR1 is LNHDA and CDR2 is SQIVND (reference sequence). This CDR3 spans 14 amino acids. CDR3 DNA: TGTGCCAGTAGTACGGGACAGCTACTTTGGCCCCAGCATTTT. Its protein product is CASSTGQLLWPQHF.

The J gene is TRBJ2-7, the V gene TRBV7-8; D ambiguous. In germline, CDR1 is SGHVS, CDR2 FQNEAQ. Trimming took off 4 bases at V and 4 bases at J, with 11 bases between the two ends. CDR3 length: 13 amino acids. The CDR3 protein is CASSYAGQYEQYF. The CDR3 DNA sequence: TGTGCCAGCAGCTACGCAGGCCAATACGAGCAGTACTTC.

CDR3 DNA sequence: TGCGCCAGCACCCCACTCGCCGGGGGTTTCGGCGAGCAGTACTTC. Residues: CASTPLAGGFGEQYF. V gene TRBV10-2 combines with J gene TRBJ2-7, with D possibly being TRBD2 (6 bases). The CDR3 totals 15 residues. The V and J ends lost 7 bases and 6 bases respectively, with 22 bases between them. Looked up from germline, CDR1 is WSHSY and CDR2 is SAAADI.

The chain links TRBV30 to TRBJ1-2, with a tentative D call TRBD1 (5 bases). V lost 7 bases to trimming and J lost 8 bases, with 20 bases between them. CDR1 GTSNPN and CDR2 SVGIG come from the germline V gene (reference sequence). This CDR3 contains 13 residues. CDR3 residues: CAFAKGNSLGYTF. For the CDR3, the DNA is TGTGCCTTTGCCAAGGGGAATTCCTTAGGCTACACCTTC.

V usage is TRBV7-6 and J usage is TRBJ2-1; TRBD1 matches at 9 bases. This CDR3 comprises 15 residues. Per germline, CDR1 SGHVS and CDR2 FNYEAQ. J lost 8 bases, V lost 1 base, and 6 bases had no gene match. CDR3 amino acids: CASSLEDRGRHEQFF. The CDR3 DNA sequence: TGTGCCAGCAGCTTAGAGGACAGGGGACGTCATGAGCAGTTCTTC. Supplemented by reference TRBV7-6 and TRBJ2-1, the full variable domain reads GAGVSQSPRYKVTKRGQDVALRCDPISGHVSLYWYRQALGQGPEFLTYFNYEAQQDKSGLPNDRFSAERPEGSISTLTIQRTEQRDSAMYRCASSLEDRGRHEQFFGPGTRLTVL.

Points on this clone: Within the sample, other DNA sequences also encode this same CDR3. The CDR3 DNA reads TGTGCCAGCAGTCCGACGGGGAACTATGGCTACACCTTC. This gives the protein CASSPTGNYGYTF. V usage is TRBV6-5 and J usage is TRBJ1-2; D unresolved. The CDR3 has 13 amino acids. CDR1 and CDR2 from the germline V gene are MNHEY and SVGAGI. Trimming cost V 5 bases and J 2 bases, with 9 bases left between them.

The chain combines TRBV7-8 with TRBJ2-3, with a weak D call TRBD2 (5 bases). This CDR3 spans 11 amino acids. Germline V gene data show CDR1 as SGHVS and CDR2 as FQNEAQ. V lost 6 bases, J lost 4 bases, and 5 bases lay in between. CDR3 sequence (DNA): TGTGCCAGCAGGGGAGCAGATACGCAGTATTTT. Protein sequence: CASRGADTQYF.

V is TRBV6-5 and J is TRBJ2-7; 10 nucleotides align to TRBD1. Germline CDR1 and CDR2: MNHEY and SVGAGI. Germline trimming cut 8 bases from V and 2 bases from J; bases unmatched to any gene: 6. The CDR3 runs 14 residues. The DNA of the CDR3 is TGTGCCAGCGGGAGGACAGGGGGGCCCTACGAGCAGTACTTC. It encodes CASGRTGGPYEQYF.

The rearrangement joins TRBV6-5 to TRBJ2-5; D gene uncertain. CDR1 MNHEY and CDR2 SVGAGI come from the germline V gene. The CDR3 runs 15 residues. V was shortened by 5 bases and J by 0 bases, with 13 bases between the two germline ends. CDR3 sequence reads: CASSIARGDQETQYF. The CDR3 region has the DNA TGTGCCAGCAGTATCGCTCGAGGCGACCAAGAGACCCAGTACTTC.

This clone was counted between two and nine times. The chain links TRBV4-1 to TRBJ2-7; TRBD1 matches 7 bases. Germline V CDR1 and CDR2: MGHRA, YSYEKL. This CDR3 is 15 amino acids long. V was clipped by 3 bases and J by 0 bases; unmatched bases: 5. The CDR3 sequence: CASSHQRGPSYEQYF. DNA of the CDR3: TGCGCCAGCAGCCACCAAAGGGGGCCCTCCTACGAGCAGTACTTC.

Concerning this clone: The junction departs from germline at one end; a sequencing error may be responsible. The chain is built from TRBV7-7 and TRBJ2-2, with TRBD2 as a possible D gene (6 bases). The length of the CDR3 is 15 residues. CDR1 and CDR2 (germline): SSHAT, FNYEAQ (reference sequence). In DNA form, the CDR3 reads TGTGCTAGCAGCCCTCTTAGCGGGAACACCGGGGAGCTGTTTTTT. This encodes CASSPLSGNTGELFF.

The chain uses TRBV5-4 and TRBJ1-1; a possible D gene is TRBD1 (5 bases). CDR1 is SGHNT, CDR2 YYREEE, per germline (reference sequence). Trimming left V 0 bases short and J 5 bases short, with 14 bases between. The CDR3 is made up of 15 amino acids. The CDR3 DNA follows: TGTGCCAGCAGCTTGGCAAGCGGGGAGGGGACTGAAGCTTTCTTT. Protein sequence: CASSLASGEGTEAFF.

V gene TRBV29-1 combines with J gene TRBJ2-5; 9 bases line up with TRBD1. CDR1 is SQVTM, CDR2 ANQGSEA, per germline. J was trimmed by 5 bases and V by 4 bases; bases with no gene match: 8. The CDR3 has 14 residues. In DNA, the CDR3 is TGCAGCGTTGGCCCACAGGGGGCCGGGGAGACCCAGTACTTC. Protein sequence: CSVGPQGAGETQYF. Full variable domain (rest looked up from reference TRBV29-1 and TRBJ2-5): SAVISQKPSRDICQRGTSLTIQCQVDSQVTMMFWYRQQPGQSLTLIATANQGSEATYESGFVIDKFPISRPNLTFSTLTVSNMSPEDSSIYLCSVGPQGAGETQYFGPGTRLLVL.

This sequence joins TRBV30 and TRBJ1-6; TRBD1 is a possible D gene (6 bases). Germline assignment: CDR1 GTSNPN and CDR2 SVGIG (reference sequence). This CDR3 contains 15 residues. V was pared by 0 bases and J by 7 bases, with 13 bases between. As DNA, the CDR3 is TGTGCCTGGAGTGTCGGGACAAGCACAAATTCACCCCTCCACTTT. As protein: CAWSVGTSTNSPLHF. The full variable domain, completed using reference TRBV30 and TRBJ1-6, is SQTIHQWPATLVQPVGSPLSLECTVEGTSNPNLYWYRQAAGRGLQLLFYSVGIGQISSEVPQNLSASRPQDRQFILSSKKLLLSDSGFYLCAWSVGTSTNSPLHFGNGTRLTVT.

The rearrangement uses TRBV6-1 and TRBJ2-7, with TRBD1 as a possible D gene (6 bases). This CDR3 has 15 residues. Trimming pared 1 base from V and 2 bases from J, leaving 12 bases between. CDR1 is MNHNS and CDR2 is SASEGT in the germline V gene. The CDR3 DNA reads as TGTGCCAGCAGTGAAGAGGTAGGGGGTACCTACGAGCAGTACTTC. Its protein product is CASSEEVGGTYEQYF.

V usage is TRBV6-5 and J usage is TRBJ2-7; TRBD1 might be the D (6 bases). The CDR3 covers 13 residues. Trimming stripped 7 bases from V and 6 bases from J, with 16 bases between. Germline CDR1 and CDR2: MNHEY and SVGAGI. Written as DNA, the CDR3 is TGTGCCAGCACGAATACCAGGGGTGGCGAGCAGTACTTC. Its protein product is CASTNTRGGEQYF.

The chain joins TRBV10-3 to TRBJ1-1; 7 positions match TRBD1. J was trimmed by 0 bases and V by 6 bases; bases with no gene match: 1. The CDR3 has 13 amino acids. Germline CDR1 and CDR2: ENHRY and SYGVKD. The CDR3 DNA sequence: TGTGCCATCAGGGGACAGTTGAACACTGAAGCTTTCTTT. Its protein is CAIRGQLNTEAFF.

The chain recombines TRBV5-4 with TRBJ2-5; TRBD1 agrees at 7 bases. V shed 2 bases, J shed 2 bases, and the junction held 6 bases outside the gene matches. Germline V gene lookup returns CDR1 SGHNT and CDR2 YYREEE (reference sequence). The CDR3 length is 15 residues. CDR3 coding DNA: TGTGCCAGCAGCTTCCCGGGACAGCGACAAGAGACCCAGTACTTC. Encoded protein: CASSFPGQRQETQYF.

This clone was counted between two and nine times. The V call is TRBV6-5, the J call TRBJ1-1; D call uncertain. V was pared by 1 base and J by 3 bases, with 9 bases between. This CDR3 is built from 14 residues. The germline V gene encodes CDR1 MNHEY and CDR2 SVGAGI. The CDR3 loop reads CASSYLSLDTEAFF. The CDR3 bases are TGTGCCAGCAGTTACTTGAGTCTGGACACTGAAGCTTTCTTT.

This clone was seen a few times. This chain joins TRBV7-9 and TRBJ2-5, with 10 bases that match TRBD1. This CDR3 spans 15 amino acids. Looked up from germline, CDR1 is SEHNR and CDR2 is FQNEAQ (reference sequence). The V and J ends lost 6 bases and 2 bases, in that order; junction bases with no gene match: 6. This CDR3 reads CASRDRGLGQETQYF. CDR3 sequence (DNA): TGTGCCAGCAGAGACAGGGGGCTGGGGCAAGAGACCCAGTACTTC.

This chain joins TRBV7-2 and TRBJ2-3; 7 nucleotides line up with TRBD1. Germline V CDR1 and CDR2: SGHTA, FQGNSA. The ends lost 2 bases at V and 5 bases at J; junction bases unmatched: 4. The CDR3 sequence is 14 residues long. Here the CDR3 reads CASSLNRGRDTQYF. CDR3 nucleotide sequence: TGTGCCAGCAGCTTAAACAGGGGTCGAGATACGCAGTATTTT.

For this clone: A junction boundary mismatches the germline segment, possibly from a read error. Other DNA sequences in this sample translate to the same CDR3. CDR3 coding DNA: TGTGCTACCAGCCCCCGGACAGTGAACACTGAAGCTTTCTTT. Translated, it gives CATSPRTVNTEAFF. The V and J genes are TRBV15 and TRBJ1-1, with a weak D call TRBD1 (6 bases). CDR1 is LNHNV, CDR2 YYDKDF, per germline (reference sequence). CDR3 length equals 14 residues.

This clone occurred a few times. V is TRBV29-1 and J is TRBJ1-3; D not resolved. CDR3 length: 12 amino acids. In germline, CDR1 is SQVTM, CDR2 ANQGSEA. Between the trimmed V and J ends, which lost 4 bases and 3 bases, there was a span of 7 bases. The CDR3 DNA reads as TGCAGCGTTGTTCCAGGTGGAAACACCATATATTTT. It specifies CSVVPGGNTIYF.